This T cell receptor (beta chain) is drawn from a study of PD-1 blockade in classical Hodgkin lymphoma. Turning to the study itself: The nivolumab dose that patients received was 3 mg/kg, given intravenously every 2 weeks.

Using immunoSEQ multiplex PCR, the repertoire was profiled, and TCRdb retains in-frame clones only, with some absent. The sample has fewer than 90,000 clones; approximately 94% are singletons. The study's findings and limits: Complete responders showed a baseline diversity that resembled the diversity of newly diagnosed patients. By C4D1, diversity of CD4+ TCRs had risen significantly, whereas that of CD8+ TCRs had not. Repertoire differences lack defined causes, possibly disease activity or prior therapy.

There are 13 residues in the CDR3. Germline V gives CDR1 MNHEY, CDR2 SMNVEV (reference sequence). Trimming took off 2 bases at V and 2 bases at J, with 5 bases between the two ends. Concerning this clone itself: What it binds is unknown.

Relapse after autologous stem cell transplantation occurred in every patient, and brentuximab vedotin exposure varied. The TCR originated in a human donor with classical Hodgkin lymphoma. The chain has TRBV27 and TRBJ2-3; D unresolved. Sequenced material: peripheral blood mononuclear cells (PBMCs), taken at baseline. CDR3 in DNA: TGTGCCAGCAGTTTAGTGGTCACAGATACGCAGTATTTT. Protein: CASSLVVTDTQYF.